Below, one T cell receptor beta chain is given with its context. Its cognate antigen is unknown. The sample comes from a study of T-cell memory formation after mild COVID-19. Whole-study findings and limits: CD4/CD8 balance held among clones contracting day 15 to 85, and later expanders leaned CD4+.

CDR3 size: 13 residues. Trimming left V 5 bases short and J 4 bases short, with 9 bases between. Germline V gene data show CDR1 as MNHEY and CDR2 as SMNVEV (reference sequence). The TCR alpha and TCR beta cDNA libraries, bearing sample barcodes and UMIs, were generated by 5'RACE using constant-segment primers. TCRdb re-derived calls from the 5' RACE reads in MiXCR, one entry per CDR3 protein. Of roughly 150,000 distinct CDR3 sequences listed, more than 14% are singletons. The genes are TRBV27 and TRBJ2-1, with D uncertain. The specimen sequenced was PBMCs or a T cell subset sorted from them (not recorded which). The clonotype comes from an adult woman who had mild COVID-19 (a few samples of this study predate the infection). Cell type and time point are not known. The CDR3 here is CASSRTVYNEQFF. CDR3 sequence (DNA): TGTGCCAGCAGTCGGACGGTATACAATGAGCAGTTCTTC.